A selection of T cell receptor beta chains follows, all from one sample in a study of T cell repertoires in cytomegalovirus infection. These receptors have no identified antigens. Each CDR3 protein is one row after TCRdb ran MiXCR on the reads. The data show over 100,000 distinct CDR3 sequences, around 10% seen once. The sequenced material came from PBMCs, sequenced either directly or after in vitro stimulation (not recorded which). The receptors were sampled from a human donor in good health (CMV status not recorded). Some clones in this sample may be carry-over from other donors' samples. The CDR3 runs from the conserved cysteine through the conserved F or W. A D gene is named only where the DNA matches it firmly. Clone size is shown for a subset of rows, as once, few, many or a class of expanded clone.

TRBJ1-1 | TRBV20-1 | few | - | TGCAGTGCCGCGGATGTAAGAAACACTGAAGCTTTCTTT | CSAADVRNTEAFF
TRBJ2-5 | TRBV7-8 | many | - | TGTGCCAGCAGCGCAAGATGGAGCCAGGAGACCCAGTACTTC | CASSARWSQETQYF
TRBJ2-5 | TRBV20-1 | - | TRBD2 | TGCAGTGCTAGCCCCTCGGGAGCGGGAGATAGGGAGACCCAGTACTTC | CSASPSGAGDRETQYF
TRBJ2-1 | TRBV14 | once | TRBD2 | TGTGCCAGCAGCCAAGAATTGGCGGGAGGACCACACAATGAGCAGTTCTTC | CASSQELAGGPHNEQFF
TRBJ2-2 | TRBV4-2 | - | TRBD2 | TGTGCCAGCAGCCAAGATTCCGGGAGGGCCGACACCGGGGAGCTGTTTTTT | CASSQDSGRADTGELFF
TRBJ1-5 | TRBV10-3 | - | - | TGTGCCATCAGCTCCCTGGGGGACGGCAATCAGCCCCAGCATTTT | CAISSLGDGNQPQHF
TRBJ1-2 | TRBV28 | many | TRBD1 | TGTGCCAGCAGCCGGACAGGGGGCATCTATGGCTACACCTTC | CASSRTGGIYGYTF
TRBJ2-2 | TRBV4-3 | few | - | TGCGCCAGCAGCCAAGGGTACACCGGGGAGCTGTTTTTT | CASSQGYTGELFF
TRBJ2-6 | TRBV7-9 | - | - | TGTGCCAGCAGCTCCCCCCAAGGGACACCTGGGGCCAACGTCCTGACTTTC | CASSSPQGTPGANVLTF
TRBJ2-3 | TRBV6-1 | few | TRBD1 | TGTGCCAGCAGTGAAGCTATGGGACAGACCACAGATACGCAGTATTTT | CASSEAMGQTTDTQYF
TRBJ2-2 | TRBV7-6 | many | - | TGTGCCAGCAGCTCCGGATGGGCAGGGACGGACACCGGGGAGCTGTTTTTT | CASSSGWAGTDTGELFF